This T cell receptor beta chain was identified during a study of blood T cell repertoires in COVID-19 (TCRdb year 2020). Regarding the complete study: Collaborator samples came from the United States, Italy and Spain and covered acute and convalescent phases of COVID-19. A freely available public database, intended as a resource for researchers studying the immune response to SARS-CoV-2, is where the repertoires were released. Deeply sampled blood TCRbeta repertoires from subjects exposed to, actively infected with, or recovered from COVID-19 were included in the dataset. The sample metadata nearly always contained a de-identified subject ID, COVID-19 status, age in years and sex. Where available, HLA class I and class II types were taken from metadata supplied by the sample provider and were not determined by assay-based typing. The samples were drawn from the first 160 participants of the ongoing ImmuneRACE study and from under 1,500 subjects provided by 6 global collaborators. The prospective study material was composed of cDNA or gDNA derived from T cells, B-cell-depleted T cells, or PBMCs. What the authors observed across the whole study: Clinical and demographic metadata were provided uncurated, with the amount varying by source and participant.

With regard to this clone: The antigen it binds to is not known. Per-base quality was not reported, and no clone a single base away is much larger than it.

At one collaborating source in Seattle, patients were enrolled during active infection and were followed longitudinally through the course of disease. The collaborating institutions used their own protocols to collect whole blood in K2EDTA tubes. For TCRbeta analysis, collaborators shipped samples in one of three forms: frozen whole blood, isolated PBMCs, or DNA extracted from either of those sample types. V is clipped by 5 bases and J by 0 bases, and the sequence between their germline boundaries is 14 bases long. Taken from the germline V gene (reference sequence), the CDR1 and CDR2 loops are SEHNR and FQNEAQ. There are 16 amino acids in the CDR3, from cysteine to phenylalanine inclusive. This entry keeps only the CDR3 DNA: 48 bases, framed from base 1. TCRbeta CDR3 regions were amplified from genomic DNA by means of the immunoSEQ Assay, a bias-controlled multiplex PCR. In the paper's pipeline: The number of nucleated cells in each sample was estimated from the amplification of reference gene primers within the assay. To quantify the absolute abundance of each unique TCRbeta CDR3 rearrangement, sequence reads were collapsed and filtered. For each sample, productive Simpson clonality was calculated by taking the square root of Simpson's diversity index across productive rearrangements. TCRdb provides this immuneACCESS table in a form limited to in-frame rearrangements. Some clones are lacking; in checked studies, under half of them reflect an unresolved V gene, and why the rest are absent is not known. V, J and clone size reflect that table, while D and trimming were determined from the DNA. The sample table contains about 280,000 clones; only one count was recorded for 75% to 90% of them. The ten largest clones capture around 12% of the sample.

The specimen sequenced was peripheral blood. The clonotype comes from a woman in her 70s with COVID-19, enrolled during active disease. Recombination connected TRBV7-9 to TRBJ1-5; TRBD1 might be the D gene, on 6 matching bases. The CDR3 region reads CASSPAGADSNQPQHF. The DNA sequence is TGTGCCAGCAGCCCCGCAGGGGCAGATAGCAATCAGCCCCAGCATTTT.